This T cell receptor beta chain emerged from a study of OX40 agonist ivuxolimab in advanced cancers. Looking at the study overall: Ivuxolimab was a fully human IgG2 agonistic monoclonal antibody targeting the costimulatory receptor OX40 (CD134). Intravenous ivuxolimab was administered to patients every 2 weeks at six dose levels: 0.01, 0.1, 0.3, 1.5, 3 and 10 mg/kg. Of the roughly 50 dose-escalation patients, hepatocellular carcinoma was present in about 20, melanoma in approximately 15, renal cell carcinoma in 9 and head and neck cancer in 9. In the dose-escalation cohort, more than 80% of patients were male, and the mean age was roughly 60 years with a range of roughly 23 to 79. Prior anti-PD-1, anti-PD-L1 or anti-CTLA-4 therapy was permitted, and checkpoint inhibitors had been received by approximately 39% of dose-escalation patients. Partial responses occurred in three dose-escalation patients, of whom one had hepatocellular carcinoma and two had cutaneous melanoma. The point of sequencing TCRbeta in the periphery was to test whether ivuxolimab changed TCR sequence diversity and drove clonal T-cell expansion. The paper describes the monotherapy dose-escalation part (N of about 54 patients) of the phase I trial of ivuxolimab. Overall study results and their limits: After ivuxolimab, CD8+ T cells had more expanded clones than CD4+ T cells on average. Clonal expansion of both CD4+ and CD8+ blood T cells was observed from baseline to week 6 at doses 0.1 to 3.0 mg/kg. In partial responders in the 0.1-3.0 mg/kg groups, normalized peripheral clonal expansion was found to be among the lowest, especially among CD8+ T cells. Antigen specificity was not determined for the clonally expanded peripheral T cells. Low levels of normalized T-cell clonal expansion were also seen in some patients who did not respond.

To sequence the TCRbeta CDR3 region, genomic DNA was isolated from the sorted cells. TCRbeta CDR3 regions were sequenced using the immunoSEQ Assay. TCRdb took over this immuneACCESS table, retaining in-frame rearrangements with V and J assigned. Such tables are incomplete; in checked studies, under half of the missing clones stem from an unresolved V gene, and the remainder is unexplained. A total of approximately 50,000 clones appear in this sample, roughly nine tenths of them only once. The biggest ten clones account for around 15% of the sample. The trial excluded patients who had a history of autoimmune disease or were on systemic immunosuppression. Peripheral blood for TCR sequencing was collected from all dose cohorts at baseline, on cycle 4 day 1, and on cycle 7 day 1. The samples were drawn from a first-in-human, open-label, multicenter phase I dose-escalation trial of ivuxolimab. Adults with locally advanced or metastatic melanoma, renal cell carcinoma, hepatocellular carcinoma or head and neck squamous cell carcinoma were enrolled in the trial. Before TCR sequencing, CD4+ T cells and CD8+ T cells from peripheral blood were sorted into separate populations.

A distance of 12 bases separates the germline ends of V and J, which lose 5 bases and 2 bases respectively. In the germline V gene (reference sequence), CDR1 corresponds to SEHNR and CDR2 to FQNEAQ. Including the terminal cysteine and phenylalanine, the CDR3 comprises 14 residues. The entry retains the CDR3 DNA only, 42 bases that are in frame from base 1. On this clone itself: Its antigen target is currently unknown. No much larger clonotype is one base removed from it; base qualities were not supplied.

The rearrangement combines TRBV7-9 with TRBJ2-5, with TRBD2 as a weak D call on 5 bases. The receptor's source is an adult with an advanced solid tumor such as melanoma, head and neck, liver or kidney cancer. The source material was CD4+ or CD8+ T cells sorted from blood, sampled in a trial of the OX40 agonist ivuxolimab. The CDR3 here reads CASSLAGLQETQYF. The sequenced DNA: TGTGCCAGCAGCCTGGCGGGTCTTCAAGAGACCCAGTACTTC.